Listed below are T cell receptor beta chains from one sample, sequenced in a study of CD8 T cells in Susac syndrome. MiXCR, run by TCRdb on the immunoSEQ multiplex PCR reads, gives a single entry per CDR3 protein. The sample contains approximately 200,000 distinct CDR3 sequences, roughly nine tenths of which appear only once. Sequenced: CD8+ T cells from PBMCs. All receptors come from a human donor with multiple sclerosis. Both conserved end residues are part of each CDR3. D genes are given only for firm matches. Size is omitted from some rows. Given values are once, few, many or a class for expanded clones.

J gene	V gene	clone size	D gene	CDR3 DNA	CDR3 protein
TRBJ2-4	TRBV6-2/TRBV6-3	-	-	TGTGCCAGCAGTTACTCGGGGAGACAGAGTCACTTC	CASSYSGRQSHF
TRBJ2-7	TRBV6-2/TRBV6-3	-	-	TGTGCCAGCAAACGACTCCACAATTTAGACTACGAGCAGTACTTC	CASKRLHNLDYEQYF
TRBJ2-7	TRBV15	-	TRBD2	TGTGCCACCAGCATTCGCCGACTAGCCCCGACCTACGAGCAGTACTTC	CATSIRRLAPTYEQYF
TRBJ2-7	TRBV4-3	-	-	TGCGTCAGCAGCCAAGAGCCCAGGGGCACCTACGAGCAGTACTTC	CVSSQEPRGTYEQYF
TRBJ1-2	TRBV13	-	-	TGTGCCAGCAGCTTAGAACAGAGCCCCTATGGCTACACCTTC	CASSLEQSPYGYTF
TRBJ2-1	TRBV7-9	-	TRBD2	TGTGCCAGCAGCCCCGGGACTACCAATGAGCAGTTCTTC	CASSPGTTNEQFF
TRBJ1-1	TRBV19	-	-	TGTGCCAGTAATCGGGGGTTGAACACTGAAGCTTTCTTT	CASNRGLNTEAFF
TRBJ2-3	TRBV3-1	-	-	TGTGCCAGCAGCCAACGAGGAGGCACAGATACGCAGTATTTT	CASSQRGGTDTQYF
TRBJ2-2	TRBV6-5	-	-	TGTGCCAGCAGTTACTCGAAATACGGGGCGCGGAACACCGGGGAGCTGTTTTTT	CASSYSKYGARNTGELFF
TRBJ1-3	TRBV9	-	-	TGTGCCAGCAGCGTGAGCGTGGCGGAAGGAAACACCATATATTTT	CASSVSVAEGNTIYF
TRBJ2-3	TRBV2	-	-	TGTGCCAGCAGTGAGGGAGCGAGTCAGCCGCAGTATTTT	CASSEGASQPQYF
TRBJ1-3	TRBV9	-	-	TGTGCCAGCAGCGTCGGGGGAAGCTCTGGAAACACCATATATTTT	CASSVGGSSGNTIYF
TRBJ2-3	TRBV27	-	-	TGTGCCAGCAGCCTTGCCCAAACAGATACGCAGTATTTT	CASSLAQTDTQYF
TRBJ2-3	TRBV4-3	-	-	TGCGCCAGCAGCCAGGGAGGTTCGGGACATACGCAGTATTTT	CASSQGGSGHTQYF
TRBJ1-2	TRBV19	once	-	TGTGCCAGTAGTATCCTCCTGGACCCTTCCCTAGGCGGTGGCTACACCTTC	CASSILLDPSLGGGYTF
TRBJ2-1	TRBV2	-	TRBD2	TGTGCCAGCAGTGAAGTCCGGCCCGGGGGGGTTGAGCAGTTCTTC	CASSEVRPGGVEQFF
TRBJ2-3	TRBV5-6	few	TRBD2	TGTGCCAGCAGCTCAGGACTAGCGGGGGGAACAGATACGCAGTATTTT	CASSSGLAGGTDTQYF
TRBJ2-5	TRBV4-1	-	TRBD2	TGCGCCAGCAGCCCGGGAGGAGGAGCGGAGACCCAGTACTTC	CASSPGGGAETQYF